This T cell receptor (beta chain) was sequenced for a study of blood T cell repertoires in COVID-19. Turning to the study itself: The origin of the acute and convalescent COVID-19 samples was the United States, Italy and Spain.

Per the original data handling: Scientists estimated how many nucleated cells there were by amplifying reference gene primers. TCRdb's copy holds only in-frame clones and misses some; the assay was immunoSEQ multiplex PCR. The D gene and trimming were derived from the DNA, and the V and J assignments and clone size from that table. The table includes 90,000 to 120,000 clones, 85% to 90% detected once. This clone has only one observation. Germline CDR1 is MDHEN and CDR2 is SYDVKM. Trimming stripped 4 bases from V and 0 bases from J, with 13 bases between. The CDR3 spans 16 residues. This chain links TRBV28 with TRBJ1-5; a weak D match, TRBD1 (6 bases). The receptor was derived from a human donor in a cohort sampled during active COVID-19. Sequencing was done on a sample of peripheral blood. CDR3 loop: CASSSGQMFSNQPQHF. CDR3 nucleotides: TGTGCCAGCAGTTCCGGACAGATGTTTAGCAATCAGCCCCAGCATTTT.